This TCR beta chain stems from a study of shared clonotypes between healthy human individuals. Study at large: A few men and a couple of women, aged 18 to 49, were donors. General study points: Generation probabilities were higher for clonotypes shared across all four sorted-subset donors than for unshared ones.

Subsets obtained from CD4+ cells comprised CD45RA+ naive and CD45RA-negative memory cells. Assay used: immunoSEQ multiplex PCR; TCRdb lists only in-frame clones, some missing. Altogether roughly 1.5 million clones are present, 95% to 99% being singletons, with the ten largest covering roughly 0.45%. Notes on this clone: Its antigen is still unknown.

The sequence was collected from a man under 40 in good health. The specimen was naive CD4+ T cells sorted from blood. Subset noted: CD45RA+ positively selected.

CDR3 sequence: CASSYLAGGPPYNEQFF. For the CDR3, the DNA is TGTGCCAGCAGTTACTTAGCGGGAGGGCCCCCCTACAATGAGCAGTTCTTC. The gene calls are TRBV28 and TRBJ2-1; 11 bases are a match to TRBD2. J lost 2 bases, V lost 4 bases, and 7 bases had no gene match. Germline V gives CDR1 MDHEN, CDR2 SYDVKM. CDR3 length: 17 residues.